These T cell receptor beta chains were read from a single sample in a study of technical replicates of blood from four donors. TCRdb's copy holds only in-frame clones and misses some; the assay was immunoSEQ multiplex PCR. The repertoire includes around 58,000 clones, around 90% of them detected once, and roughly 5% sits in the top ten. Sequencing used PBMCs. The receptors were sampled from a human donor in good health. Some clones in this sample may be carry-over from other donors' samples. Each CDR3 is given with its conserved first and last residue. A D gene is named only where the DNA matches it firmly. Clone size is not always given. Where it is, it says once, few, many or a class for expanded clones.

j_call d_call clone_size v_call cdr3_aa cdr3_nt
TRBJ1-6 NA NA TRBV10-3 CAISGTVNSPLHF TGTGCCATCAGTGGGACAGTTAATTCACCCCTCCACTTT
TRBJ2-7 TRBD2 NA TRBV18 CASSPASGGLTYEQYF TGTGCCAGCTCACCAGCTAGCGGGGGCCTTACCTACGAGCAGTACTTC
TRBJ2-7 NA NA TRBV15 CATSRDSEGGYEQYF TGTGCCACCAGCAGAGATTCGGAGGGGGGGTACGAGCAGTACTTC
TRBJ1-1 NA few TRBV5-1 CASSLDSLEAFF TGCGCCAGCAGCTTGGATTCCCTGGAAGCTTTCTTT
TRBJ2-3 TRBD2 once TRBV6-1 CASRPSGTTQYF TGTGCCAGCAGACCTAGCGGAACCACGCAGTATTTT
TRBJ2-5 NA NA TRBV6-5 CASSYSEQPIQTQYF TGTGCCAGCAGTTACTCCGAACAGCCCATCCAGACCCAGTACTTC
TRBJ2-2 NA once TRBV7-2 CASSLAPAGGTAGELFF TGTGCCAGCAGCTTAGCGCCGGCAGGGGGGACGGCCGGGGAGCTGTTTTTT
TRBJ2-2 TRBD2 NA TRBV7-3 CASSERTSGRGNTGELFF TGTGCCAGCAGCGAGCGGACTAGCGGGAGAGGGAACACCGGGGAGCTGTTTTTT
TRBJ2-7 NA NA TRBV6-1 CASSAYYEQYF TGTGCCAGCAGTGCTTACTACGAGCAGTACTTC
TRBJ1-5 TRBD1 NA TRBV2 CASRAGTGDGQPQHF TGTGCCAGCAGGGCCGGGACAGGGGATGGGCAGCCCCAGCATTTT
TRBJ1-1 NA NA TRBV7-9 CALLRAGTQMNTEAFF TGTGCCCTTTTACGAGCGGGTACTCAAATGAACACTGAAGCTTTCTTT
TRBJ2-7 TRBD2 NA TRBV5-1 CASSLTSGIGEQYF TGCGCCAGCAGCTTGACTAGCGGGATCGGCGAGCAGTACTTC
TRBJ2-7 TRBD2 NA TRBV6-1 CASSEFGGGSYEQYF TGTGCCAGCAGTGAATTTGGGGGGGGTTCCTACGAGCAGTACTTC